Listed below are T cell receptor beta chains from one sample, sequenced in a study of T cell repertoires in cytomegalovirus infection. TCRdb re-analysed the reads in MiXCR, keeping a single row per CDR3 protein. The repertoire holds hundreds of thousands of distinct CDR3 sequences, with about 42% as singletons. Their antigens are not known. The sequenced sample was cultured PBMCs, obtained from culture after CMV antigen stimulation. These receptors were obtained from a human donor in good health (CMV status not recorded). Some clones in this sample may be carry-over from other donors' samples. CDR3s include the opening cysteine and the closing phenylalanine or tryptophan. The D gene is left open where the match is weak. Not every row has a clone size; where given, it reads once, few, many or a size class.

j_gene,d_gene,v_gene,abundance,CDR3nt,CDR3aa
TRBJ1-3,TRBD1,TRBV12-3/TRBV12-4,NA,TGTGCCAGCAGTTTACGACAGGGGGCAGTCTCTGGAAACACCATATATTTT,CASSLRQGAVSGNTIYF
TRBJ2-5,TRBD1,TRBV7-6,NA,TGTGCCAGCAGCTCGGGCAGGGGGCTAAGGGAGACCCAGTACTTC,CASSSGRGLRETQYF
TRBJ2-3,NA,TRBV2,NA,TGTGCCAGCAGTCCGGGACCCTCGGTAGATACGCAGTATTTT,CASSPGPSVDTQYF
TRBJ2-3,NA,TRBV12-3/TRBV12-4,NA,TGTGCCAGCAGTTTAGTGATCGCGCCTACCTTGCAGTATTTT,CASSLVIAPTLQYF
TRBJ1-3,NA,TRBV7-2,few,TGTGCCAGCAGCTTAGGCTACAGTATCTCTGGAAACACCATATATTTT,CASSLGYSISGNTIYF
TRBJ2-1,NA,TRBV20-1,NA,TGCAGTGCTAGATTTGGGACGGGACGGTTTTTCAATGAGCAGTTCTTC,CSARFGTGRFFNEQFF
TRBJ2-5,TRBD2,TRBV7-2,few,TGTGCCAGCAGCTTAGATTCCGGGACCGGGGGGGAGACCCAGTACTTC,CASSLDSGTGGETQYF
TRBJ1-1,NA,TRBV7-2,few,TGTGCCAGCAGCCCAGACAGGACCGAACACTTGGCTTTCTTT,CASSPDRTEHLAFF
TRBJ2-1,NA,TRBV7-2,NA,TGTGCCAGCAGCTTAGTCGGTACTAGCCTCTCCTACAATGAGCAGTTCTTC,CASSLVGTSLSYNEQFF
TRBJ1-1,NA,TRBV19,many,TGTGCCAGTAGTATGGGTCCGGGCACTGAAGCTTTCTTT,CASSMGPGTEAFF
TRBJ2-3,TRBD2,TRBV6-8,NA,TGTGCCAGCAGTTTCATAGCGGGGGGGCCATCGAATACGCAGTATTTT,CASSFIAGGPSNTQYF
TRBJ1-2,NA,TRBV7-2,few,TGTGCCAGCAGCCCTCAAACGGTTGGAGCCGGCTACACCTTC,CASSPQTVGAGYTF
TRBJ2-1,NA,TRBV10-3,NA,TGTGCCATCAGTGAGTCTGTGGACGCAGCGAAGAGAAAGAGCTCCTACAATGAGCAGTTCTTC,CAISESVDAAKRKSSYNEQFF
TRBJ2-3,NA,TRBV7-2,few,TGTGCCAGCCAGCGGACTAGCACAGATACGCAGTATTTT,CASQRTSTDTQYF
TRBJ1-4,NA,TRBV7-6,NA,TGTGCCAGCATGTTGGACGGTACTAATGAAAAACTGTTTTTT,CASMLDGTNEKLFF
TRBJ1-4,TRBD1,TRBV19,few,TGTGCCAGCACGACAGGGGTTAATGAAAAACTGTTTTTT,CASTTGVNEKLFF
TRBJ1-2,NA,TRBV4-3,few,TGCGCCAGCAGCCAAGAAGGCGCGTCCCGGGGGCACTATGGCTACACCTTC,CASSQEGASRGHYGYTF
TRBJ1-5,TRBD1,TRBV4-1,NA,TGCGCCAGCAGCCAAGCCCTAAGGGACAGGAGTTCACCTAGCAATCAGCCCCAGCATTTT,CASSQALRDRSSPSNQPQHF
TRBJ2-5,NA,TRBV20-1,NA,TGCAGTGCTAGAGGGGGGGCGGGAATAGAGACCCAGTACTTC,CSARGGAGIETQYF
TRBJ1-1,NA,TRBV4-1,few,TGTGCCAGCAGCCAAGATCTCTCCGGCCTCCATCCGAACACTGAAGCTTTCTTT,CASSQDLSGLHPNTEAFF
TRBJ2-1,NA,TRBV27,NA,TGTGCCAGCAGTCTCAGACCCGGGACTGGGTATGAGCAGTTCTTC,CASSLRPGTGYEQFF
TRBJ2-7,NA,TRBV20-1,NA,TGCAGTGCTAGAGTGCTAGCTCGGAACGAGCAGTACTTC,CSARVLARNEQYF
TRBJ2-3,TRBD2,TRBV20-1,few,TGCAGTGCTACACCCGAGATGGGGCCACCGGGACTAGCTTCGGATACGCAGTATTTT,CSATPEMGPPGLASDTQYF
TRBJ2-7,NA,TRBV6-2/TRBV6-3,NA,TGTGCCAGCAGTTACTACGGACGCCAGGCGCAGTACTTC,CASSYYGRQAQYF
TRBJ1-1,NA,TRBV11-2,NA,TGTGCCAGCAGCTTCCAATTAAACCGGGAAGCTTTCTTT,CASSFQLNREAFF
TRBJ2-7,TRBD2,TRBV6-1,NA,TGTGCCAGCAGTGTTCTAGCGGGTAGCTCCTACGAGCAGTACTTC,CASSVLAGSSYEQYF
TRBJ1-6,TRBD1,TRBV7-2,many,TGTGCCAGCGGGGGACAGAGTCGCTCACCCCTCCACTTT,CASGGQSRSPLHF
TRBJ1-2,NA,TRBV18,once,TGTGCCAGCTCACCAACCGCCCTGGGATATGGCTACACCTTC,CASSPTALGYGYTF
TRBJ2-7,NA,TRBV20-1,few,TGCAGTGCTAGGGAAGACTCCTACGAGCAGTACTTC,CSAREDSYEQYF
TRBJ1-2,NA,TRBV29-1,NA,TGCAGCGCCGCCACGAGCTATGGCTACACCTTC,CSAATSYGYTF
TRBJ2-3,NA,TRBV4-1,few,TGCGCCAGCAGCCCCCGGCTAGCCGCCGCACGAGATACGCAGTATTTT,CASSPRLAAARDTQYF
TRBJ2-3,TRBD2,TRBV12-3/TRBV12-4,NA,TGTGCCAGCAGTTTATTAGGGACTAGCGGGAGAGTGTCTCACACAGATACGCAGTATTTT,CASSLLGTSGRVSHTDTQYF
TRBJ1-6,TRBD1,TRBV28,NA,TGTGCCAGCAGTTCCTCACAGGGGGCGATCCGGTCACCCCTCCACTTT,CASSSSQGAIRSPLHF
TRBJ2-1,TRBD2,TRBV7-6,NA,TGTGCCAGCAGCACTAGCGGGGGGGTTGGTGAGCAGTTCTTC,CASSTSGGVGEQFF
TRBJ2-3,NA,TRBV5-4,NA,TGTGCCAGCAGCTACGAAGTGGGGCCAGATACGCAGTATTTT,CASSYEVGPDTQYF
TRBJ1-2,TRBD1,TRBV2,NA,TGTGCCAGCAGAGCAGGGGGCCTCGGTGGCTACACCTTC,CASRAGGLGGYTF
TRBJ2-1,TRBD2,TRBV4-2,NA,TGTGCCAGCAGCCAAGAACTCCCAGGCCCTAGCGGGGGGCGGCGGGAGCAGTTCTTC,CASSQELPGPSGGRREQFF
TRBJ2-3,TRBD2,TRBV7-9,few,TGTGCCAGCAGCGTTGGGACTAGCGGCACAGATACGCAGTATTTT,CASSVGTSGTDTQYF
TRBJ2-3,TRBD2,TRBV6-1,NA,TGTGCCAGTACAGAGCTAGCGGGAGAGAATACGCAGTATTTT,CASTELAGENTQYF
TRBJ1-3,TRBD1,TRBV7-4,NA,TGTGCCAGCAGCAACGACAGGGGTGGAAACACCATATATTTT,CASSNDRGGNTIYF
TRBJ1-5,NA,TRBV7-2,NA,TGTGCCAGCAGGGGTTCCCTTAGTGGCAATCAGCCCCAGCATTTT,CASRGSLSGNQPQHF
TRBJ2-7,NA,TRBV20-1,NA,TGCAGTGCTAGAGGATCCGGGGGATCAACCTACGAGCAGTACTTC,CSARGSGGSTYEQYF
TRBJ2-7,NA,TRBV2,NA,TGTGCCAGCAGGATCAGACTTCGCTACGAGCAGTACTTC,CASRIRLRYEQYF
TRBJ1-2,NA,TRBV20-1,once,TGCAGTGCCCCCATTGGGGGGGTTGTTGGCTATGGCTACACCTTC,CSAPIGGVVGYGYTF
TRBJ1-5,NA,TRBV20-1,few,TGCAGTGCTAGTCAGGGCAATAGCAATCAGCCCCAGCATTTT,CSASQGNSNQPQHF
TRBJ2-3,NA,TRBV15,NA,TGTGCCACCAGCAGAGATCCGGGCCAAACAGATACGCAGTATTTT,CATSRDPGQTDTQYF
TRBJ2-3,NA,TRBV7-6,NA,TGTGCCAGCAGCTCGCGGGGGCTAACCACAGATACGCAGTATTTT,CASSSRGLTTDTQYF
TRBJ1-2,NA,TRBV15,NA,TGTGCCACCAGCAGTCCCTTCAGGGAGGAAGACTATGGCTACACCTTC,CATSSPFREEDYGYTF